Listed below are T cell receptor beta chains from one sample, sequenced in a study of shared clonotypes between healthy human individuals. Only in-frame clones appear in the TCRdb table, and some are missing; sequencing was by immunoSEQ multiplex PCR. The sample shows 1 million to 1.2 million clones, 77% of them seen only once. Input material: memory CD4+ T cells from PBMCs. These receptors came from a man aged 18 to 35 in good health. Some clones in this sample may be carry-over from other donors' samples. Each CDR3 is given with its conserved first and last residue. A D gene is named only where the DNA matches it firmly. The size entry is marked missing in some rows and otherwise reads once, few, many or a size class.

TRBJ1-5 - TRBV18 TRBD1 CASSQQGARSNQPQHF TGTGCCAGCTCCCAACAGGGGGCCAGGAGCAATCAGCCCCAGCATTTT
TRBJ2-5 - TRBV5-1 - CASSVGDRETQYF TGCGCCAGCAGCGTCGGAGATCGGGAGACCCAGTACTTC
TRBJ1-4 - TRBV15 - CATSRTTATNEKLFF TGTGCCACCAGCAGAACCACAGCAACTAATGAAAAACTGTTTTTT
TRBJ2-7 - TRBV5-1 - CASSLGTEQYF TGCGCCAGCAGCTTGGGGACAGAGCAGTACTTC
TRBJ2-1 - TRBV5-6 TRBD2 CASSFFSLAYYNEQFF TGTGCCAGCAGCTTCTTCTCACTAGCGTATTACAATGAGCAGTTCTTC
TRBJ1-2 - TRBV7-8 - CASSLGTSYGYTF TGTGCCAGCAGCTTGGGGACCTCCTATGGCTACACCTTC
TRBJ2-2 once TRBV12-5 - CASAGGANTGELFF TGTGCTAGTGCCGGGGGCGCGAACACCGGGGAGCTGTTTTTT
TRBJ2-7 many TRBV6-6 TRBD2 CASSTTSGSSYEQYF TGTGCCAGCAGTACCACTAGCGGGAGCTCCTACGAGCAGTACTTC
TRBJ2-3 - TRBV7-3 TRBD2 CASSLLAGGSTDTQYF TGTGCCAGCAGCTTACTAGCGGGAGGAAGCACAGATACGCAGTATTTT
TRBJ2-1 - TRBV30 - CALTGAPYNEQFF TGTGCCTTGACAGGCGCCCCCTACAATGAGCAGTTCTTC
TRBJ2-1 - TRBV7-9 TRBD2 CASSFPPRLAGSRNEQFF TGTGCCAGCAGCTTCCCACCTAGACTAGCGGGAAGTAGGAATGAGCAGTTCTTC
TRBJ2-5 - TRBV10-3 TRBD1 CAITRDRGETQYF TGTGCCATCACCAGGGACAGGGGTGAGACCCAGTACTTC
TRBJ2-1 - TRBV9 - CASSLDLHNEQFF TGTGCCAGCAGCCTAGACCTCCACAATGAGCAGTTCTTC
TRBJ1-1 - TRBV28 - CASSNPGNTEAFF TGTGCCAGCAGTAACCCGGGGAACACTGAAGCTTTCTTT
TRBJ2-2 - TRBV28 TRBD2 CACKRASGANTGELFF TGTGCCTGCAAAAGGGCTAGCGGGGCCAACACCGGGGAGCTGTTTTTT
TRBJ2-7 - TRBV6-5 - CASSRRSVYYEQYF TGTGCCAGCAGTCGACGCTCGGTATACTACGAGCAGTACTTC
TRBJ2-2 - TRBV7-2 - CASRPDREAGELFF TGTGCCAGCAGACCCGACAGGGAGGCCGGGGAGCTGTTTTTT
TRBJ2-3 - TRBV18 - CASSPNTREDTQYF TGTGCCAGCTCACCGAATACTCGGGAGGATACGCAGTATTTT
TRBJ2-3 many TRBV7-2 TRBD2 CASSLGGRAFRPDTQYF TGTGCCAGCAGCTTAGGCGGGAGGGCCTTTAGGCCAGATACGCAGTATTTT
TRBJ1-2 - TRBV11-3 TRBD1 CASSITGGHGYTF TGTGCCAGCAGCATTACAGGGGGCCATGGCTACACCTTC
TRBJ1-3 - TRBV27 - CASSLSYSGNTIYF TGTGCCAGCAGTTTATCGTACTCTGGAAACACCATATATTTT
TRBJ1-1 - TRBV5-1 - CASSLAVGQMNTEAFF TGCGCCAGCAGCTTGGCTGTTGGGCAGATGAACACTGAAGCTTTCTTT
TRBJ1-5 - TRBV28 - CASSLRSANQPQHF TGTGCCAGCAGTTTGCGGTCGGCGAATCAGCCCCAGCATTTT
TRBJ1-2 few TRBV9 TRBD1 CASSARRGVYGYTF TGTGCCAGCAGCGCGCGCAGGGGGGTCTATGGCTACACCTTC
TRBJ2-3 - TRBV2 TRBD2 CASSVYLADSTDTQYF TGTGCCAGCAGTGTATACCTAGCGGATAGCACAGATACGCAGTATTTT
TRBJ1-3 - TRBV28 - CASSPSGVGWGNTIYF TGTGCCAGCAGCCCTTCTGGGGTAGGCTGGGGAAACACCATATATTTT
TRBJ1-2 - TRBV13 TRBD1 CASSPNRGRGGYTF TGTGCCAGCAGCCCGAACAGGGGGCGCGGTGGCTACACCTTC
TRBJ2-1 once TRBV19 TRBD2 CASAGTSGRAISNEQFF TGTGCCAGTGCCGGGACTAGCGGGAGGGCAATTTCGAATGAGCAGTTCTTC
TRBJ2-7 - TRBV11-2 - CASSLDSYEQYF TGTGCCAGCAGCTTAGACAGCTACGAGCAGTACTTC
TRBJ1-1 - TRBV15 - CATSREGGALNTEAFF TGTGCCACCAGCAGAGAAGGTGGAGCCTTGAACACTGAAGCTTTCTTT
TRBJ2-5 once TRBV19 - CASRNSGQAWGETQYF TGTGCCAGTAGGAACTCGGGGCAGGCCTGGGGAGAGACCCAGTACTTC
TRBJ1-2 - TRBV20-1 TRBD1 CSAGLRGLTAF TGCAGTGCGGGACTCAGGGGGCTGACGGCCTTC
TRBJ2-2 - TRBV10-3 - CAISRDLGSTGELFF TGTGCCATCAGCCGGGACTTGGGGAGCACCGGGGAGCTGTTTTTT
TRBJ2-1 - TRBV14 TRBD2 CASSQALPGRQNNEQFF TGTGCCAGCAGCCAAGCTCTCCCCGGGAGGCAGAACAATGAGCAGTTCTTC
TRBJ1-2 - TRBV5-1 TRBD1 CASSLLGQGTPFNYGYTF TGCGCCAGCAGCTTGTTGGGACAGGGGACACCTTTTAACTATGGCTACACCTTC
TRBJ1-4 many TRBV4-2 - CASSQDVTGRGEKLFF TGTGCCAGCAGCCAAGATGTAACGGGGCGCGGTGAAAAACTGTTTTTT
TRBJ2-4 many TRBV7-9 - CASSLTAAKNIQYF TGTGCCAGCAGCTTAACGGCGGCCAAAAACATTCAGTACTTC
TRBJ2-1 - TRBV7-2 TRBD2 CASSLVGTSGYNEQFF TGTGCCAGCAGCTTAGTGGGGACTAGCGGGTACAATGAGCAGTTCTTC
TRBJ2-5 - TRBV12-5 TRBD1 CASGYTTTGQGMRETQYF TGTGCTAGTGGTTATACAACTACGGGACAGGGGATGCGAGAGACCCAGTACTTC
TRBJ2-7 - TRBV28 - CASTSGEREQYF TGTGCCAGCACCTCTGGTGAGCGCGAGCAGTACTTC
TRBJ2-3 - TRBV7-8 TRBD1 CASSETGGWDTQYF TGTGCCAGCAGCGAAACAGGGGGCTGGGATACGCAGTATTTT
TRBJ2-7 - TRBV4-3 TRBD2 CASSQGLANTYEQYF TGCGCCAGCAGCCAGGGACTAGCGAACACCTACGAGCAGTACTTC
TRBJ2-3 - TRBV9 TRBD2 CASSVNAGTSGSITQYF TGTGCCAGCAGCGTTAACGCCGGGACTAGCGGGAGTATTACGCAGTATTTT
TRBJ1-2 few TRBV27 TRBD1 CASKPSDRGIYGYTF TGTGCCAGCAAACCCTCGGACAGGGGCATCTATGGCTACACCTTC
TRBJ1-6 once TRBV6-5 - CASSYATGRDSPLHF TGTGCCAGCAGTTACGCTACAGGGAGGGATTCACCCCTCCACTTT
TRBJ1-1 - TRBV2 - CASSPEVNTEAFF TGTGCCAGCAGTCCAGAAGTGAACACTGAAGCTTTCTTT
TRBJ2-3 - TRBV5-1 TRBD2 CASSLKGFIAGGTTDTQYF TGCGCCAGCAGCTTGAAGGGTTTCATAGCGGGAGGAACCACAGATACGCAGTATTTT
TRBJ1-1 - TRBV28 - CASQGQIKREAFF TGTGCCAGCCAGGGACAAATTAAGAGGGAAGCTTTCTTT
TRBJ1-3 - TRBV7-2 - CASSPETFSGNTIYF TGTGCCAGCAGCCCCGAGACCTTCTCTGGAAACACCATATATTTT
TRBJ1-1 few TRBV25-1 - CASRLRAQAFF TGTGCCAGCAGACTCCGGGCCCAAGCTTTCTTT
TRBJ1-1 - TRBV5-1 - CASSQEAQGRNTEAFF TGCGCCAGCAGCCAAGAGGCACAGGGAAGGAACACTGAAGCTTTCTTT